This T cell receptor beta chain was observed in a study of cytomegalovirus exposure and HLA in healthy donors (TCRdb year 2017). For context, the study as a whole: An earlier analysis of approximately 640 of the donors reported 250 to 350 Gb of sequence data and some 100 million unique TCR beta sequences from roughly 200 million T cells. An early release that covered fewer than 750 HLA-typed donors contained approximately 290 gigabases of sequencing data and roughly 84 million unique TCR sequences. The genetic ancestry cluster associated with self-reported Caucasian donors included over 65% of the roughly 400 genotyped donors. The study aimed to test whether cataloging public T cell receptors could reveal signatures of past pathogen exposure. Using immunosequencing, the study profiled T cell repertoires from 666 subjects and related those repertoires to cytomegalovirus serostatus. A separate validation cohort of over 95 different subjects was used in addition to the roughly 620-subject first cohort. High-throughput TCR immunosequencing, statistical association of individual TCRs with disease status, and machine learning were combined to predict cytomegalovirus infection status. In a later analysis, previously published TCR beta repertoires from 550 to 750 donors were re-analyzed and high-resolution HLA genotyping was added so that TCR occurrence patterns could be studied. The later analysis used no new phenotypic data to find candidate immune exposures, relying instead on TCR beta sequences and their occurrence across donors. In an earlier analysis of 500 to 650 of the donors, high-throughput TCR beta sequencing was used to judge whether each TCR beta V gene segment behaved as functional or pseudogenic. Donor age, sex, ethnicity and CMV serostatus were compiled together with the repertoire data. A later genetic analysis used genome-wide SNP genotypes for about three fifths of the 666 donors, treating that subset as a discovery cohort. Every discovery cohort repertoire had been produced on one sequencing platform. HLA typing covered class I and class II loci at four-digit resolution. Typing coverage differed by locus: A, B, C, DRB1 and DQB1 were typed in roughly 629-640 donors, DQA1 in roughly 500, DPA1 in approximately 610, and DPB1 in 472. Because of strong linkage in the cohort, five DR-DQ haplotypes were treated as single units for association and clustering. Among 398 genotyped donors of the cohort, an average of approximately 220,000 unique TCR beta nucleotide sequences was sequenced per donor, of which 15% to 20% were non-productive. Study-wide findings and limitations: In vitro tests confirmed that a few of the cytomegalovirus-associated TCR beta chains recognize cytomegalovirus antigens. Cytomegalovirus status was reported to be diagnosed by the classifier with high specificity and sensitivity in both the original and validation cohorts. A later analysis associated 17,000 or so TCR beta sequences with specific HLA alleles at a false discovery rate of 0.05. In this cohort, only TCR beta chains were sequenced, and detectable features were limited by the absence of alpha or paired-chain data. Strong co-occurrence of HLA alleles, especially DR and DQ, made assigning TCR associations to individual alleles difficult. Because counts were too low, under 20 rarely observed V segments, including chromosome 9 orphons, were left out of the earlier analysis of a few hundred of the donors. Some IMGT-functional V segments, including TRBV6-2 and TRBV6-3, could not be distinguished by the 87-base-pair reads and were therefore excluded. The study gave a list of over 150 TCR beta chains associated with cytomegalovirus. Correlated functional status among segregating V segments might be attributable to linkage disequilibrium, but an unknown experimental factor could not be ruled out. Several of the top co-occurrence clusters appeared to be linked to parvovirus B19, influenza, CMV and Epstein-Barr virus, according to a later analysis. According to a later analysis, TCR association rates differed among HLA loci, with DRB1 alleles showing the most associated TCRs and HLA-C alleles showing the fewest. In a later analysis, HLA-associated TCR beta chains were found to be more clonally expanded and to have lower generation probabilities than equally common non-associated chains. Compared with the 666-donor mean, donors in an Asian-associated ancestry cluster had fewer N-insertions in productive TCRs, according to a later genetic analysis. HLA typing was unavailable for some donors at each locus, so association tests used only the typed subset. While some public TCRs were present in many individuals, most TCR sequences turned up only very rarely across donors. A cluster of highly shared sequence variants was judged likely to represent a technical artifact of the sequencing pipeline. A later genetic analysis associated a missense DCLRE1C variant with V-gene and J-gene trimming of TCR beta chains, and an independent cohort replicated the association. It was suggested by the authors that the approach could potentially be generalized to other disease states and immunological phenotypes. The presence/absence analyses assumed that sequencing depth was roughly uniform across donors, and that assumption may not be true. A further reported finding was that TCR beta sequences accurately predicted the HLA-A and HLA-B alleles for most subjects in the first cohort. Broadly in line with IMGT annotations, most TCR beta V segments showed up in productive rearrangements about 87% or about 30% of the time in an earlier analysis of around 550 of the donors. A later analysis found that most CMV-associated TCR beta chains appeared HLA-restricted, with HLA associations seemingly driven largely by CMV exposure. CMV serostatus was the only immune exposure information available for the cohort.

The junction shows trimming of 2 bases on V and 3 bases on J, and the gene matches do not reach 8 bases of it. The cysteine opens and the phenylalanine closes a CDR3 of 16 amino acids. Only CDR3 DNA is held: 48 bases, read in frame from base 1. CDR1 SGHRS and CDR2 YFSETQ were looked up in the germline V gene. This clone was counted between two and nine times. Its antigen target is currently unknown. The record has no base qualities; no much larger clone is one base away. The cohort consisted of approximately 690 healthy bone marrow donors. Cohort members were all nominally healthy when sampled, although unrecorded immune exposures were likely present. The donor was CMV seropositive and was included in the group of some 290 seropositive cohort members. Every donor gave a peripheral blood sample, and the peripheral blood mononuclear cells from that sample were used for TCR beta sequencing. Genomic DNA extraction from the blood cell samples was performed with the Qiagen DNeasy Blood Extraction Kit.

The library was generated by the immunoSEQ multiplex PCR assay. The multiplex PCR relied on a mix of 60 forward primers for TCR Vbeta segments and 13 reverse primers for TCR Jbeta segments. The CDR3 region of rearranged TCR beta genes was amplified from genomic DNA with a multiplex PCR assay. The amplified TCR beta libraries were sequenced on the Illumina HiSeq System as 87-base-pair reads. The original pipeline was this. In a later analysis, around 80 million unique TCR beta chains were counted across the 500 to 850 repertoires, and roughly 10 million of these chains were shared by at least two donors. A nearest-neighbor algorithm error-corrected the raw reads and collapsed the reads into unique sequences, merging closely related sequences to remove PCR and sequencing errors. Alignment of CDR3 sequences to IMGT reference sequences was used to assign V, D and J gene segments. Each retained sequence needed at least a six-nucleotide match to both a V gene segment and a J gene segment. A rearrangement counted as productive if the CDR3 had no stop codons and remained in frame with V and J, and every other rearrangement counted as non-productive. CDR3 was defined according to IMGT convention as the region running from the second conserved V-encoded cysteine to the conserved J-encoded phenylalanine. The earlier analysis of roughly 590 of the donors excluded any sequence lacking an unambiguous match to a single V gene segment. In an earlier analysis of several hundred of the donors, V segments were called functional above 56.7% productive rearrangements and were called segregating when the between-donor standard deviation exceeded 5%. A statistical classification framework was built for diagnosing cytomegalovirus status from the catalog of TCR beta chain sequences. A later analysis assigned V and J genes by comparing TCR nucleotide sequences with IMGT/GENE-DB human TR gene sequences. Using the TCRdist pipeline, a later analysis assigned CDR3 sequences along with most-parsimonious VDJ recombination scenarios. In a later analysis, each TCR beta chain was defined by its CDR3 amino acid sequence together with its V-gene family, and reads lacking a unique V-gene family were excluded. A later analysis removed 600 or so highly shared, low-generation-probability nucleotide sequences to deal with suspected cross-contamination and a sequencing artifact. A later analysis calculated a clonal expansion index for each public chain from normalized within-repertoire ranks of inferred template counts. A later analysis computed generation probabilities with a VDJ recombination model fitted to out-of-frame rearrangements, and checked the results against IGoR. In a later analysis, TCR-TCR, TCR-HLA and TCR-CMV co-occurrence was scored with hypergeometric tests, and a repertoire-size bias correction was applied to TCR pairs. A later analysis estimated false discovery rates by permuting HLA or CMV assignments 20 times. In a later analysis, co-occurring TCRs were grouped using DBSCAN, and TCRdist sequence similarity was added for clustering within HLA-allele-positive subsets. Repertoires with fewer than 30,000 or more than 120,000 public chains were left out of co-occurrence clustering, as were a handful of repertoires with anomalous nucleotide sharing. Not all clones reach the TCRdb copy of this immuneACCESS table, which keeps in-frame sequences only. Checked studies attribute under half of the gap to unresolved V genes and leave the rest unexplained. V and J calls and clone size follow that table, whereas D and trimming were derived from the DNA. A total of around 150,000 clones appear in this sample, over 75% of them only once. Approximately 6% of the sample comes from the top ten.

The source of this sequence is a man aged 25-45 years in good health and CMV-seropositive. Rearrangement joined TRBV5-1 to TRBJ1-2; TRBD1 fits 9 bases in the junction. Sequenced sample: PBMCs. The DNA reads as follows: TGCGCCAGCAGCTTCTCCGGGACAGGGACTGACTATGGCTACACCTTC. The translation is CASSFSGTGTDYGYTF. Reference TRBV5-1 and TRBJ1-2 genes cover what lies past the CDR3, so the full variable domain is KAGVTQTPRYLIKTRGQQVTLSCSPISGHRSVSWYQQTPGQGLQFLFEYFSETQRNKGNFPGRFSGRQFSNSRSEMNVSTLELGDSALYLCASSFSGTGTDYGYTFGSGTRLTVV.